The clone carrying this TCR beta chain turned up a few times. The data belong to a study of graft-versus-host responses after intestinal transplantation. Plating combined approximately 200,000 CFSE-labeled responder cells with approximately 200,000 irradiated, violet-dye-labeled stimulator cells. Responder CD3+CD4+ and CD3+CD8+ cells that were proliferating and CFSE-low were sorted after the reaction. Germline V CDR1 and CDR2: MDHEN, SYDVKM. The CDR3 loop spans 15 amino acids. V lost 5 bases and J lost 9, with 17 bases in between. This table comes from immunoSEQ multiplex PCR, and its TCRdb copy is limited to in-frame clones, with some not included. Seen here are under 2,000 clones, less than 75% observed once, and the top ten hold roughly 6.8%. Study-level results: Circulating GvH clones peaking coincided with falling HvG clones soon after transplant. Recipient marrow harbored GvH clones, some of which surfaced first in ileum or blood.

The source was alloreactive CD8+ T cells from a mixed lymphocyte reaction culture, collected before transplantation. Subset defined: CFSE-low proliferating T cells sorted from roughly six-day pre-transplant mixed lymphocyte reaction (GvH or HvG direction). The chain joins TRBV28 to TRBJ1-6; tentatively, D is TRBD1 (6 bases). This TCR derives from a human patient who was an organ donor for intestinal transplantation. The CDR3 DNA sequence: TGTGCCAGCAGTCCGCGAGGGGGGGGCTCTTCACCCCTCCACTTT. Its translation: CASSPRGGGSSPLHF.